This T cell receptor (beta chain) was obtained from a study of Ad26.COV2.S vaccination and SARS-CoV-2 variants. Study details: Ad26.COV2.S shots went into the muscle once or twice, 56 days apart.

CDR3 size: 14 residues. CDR1 is MGHDK, CDR2 SYGVNS, per germline. V lost 1 base and J lost 6, with 10 bases in between. Treatment indicated: over 15 received Ad26.COV2.S at low or high dose, single or two shots; about 5 received placebo; per-sample allocation not given. Sampling was done on day 63 after the first vaccine or placebo injection. Findings and caveats of the study: The study found higher spike-specific TCR breadth in vaccine than placebo recipients. Spike-specific CD8+ and CD4+ T cell responses reportedly showed substantial breadth after vaccination.

Profiling relied on immunoSEQ multiplex PCR, and the TCRdb table lists in-frame clones only, not all of them. There are around 300,000 clones in the sample; around 88% occur only once, and around a tenth lies in the top ten. Note on this clone: The target antigen is unknown.

This clonotype was obtained from a person aged 18-65 years who received the Ad26.COV2.S COVID-19 vaccine or a placebo. This material consisted of peripheral blood, taken in a trial of Ad26.COV2.S vaccine versus placebo. The chain combines TRBV25-1 with TRBJ1-5, with D possibly matching TRBD1 (5 bases). The chain's CDR3 is CASSELSGTQPQHF. CDR3 DNA sequence: TGTGCCAGCAGTGAATTGTCAGGGACTCAGCCCCAGCATTTT.